The entry that follows covers one TCR beta chain sequence. These data originate in a study of T cell changes during pregnancy in multiple sclerosis. Assay used: immunoSEQ multiplex PCR; TCRdb lists only in-frame clones, some missing. The sample lists 45,000 or so clones; 89% were seen once. Germline assignment: CDR1 SNHLY and CDR2 FYNNEI. Unmatched junction bases numbered 0, after V lost 1 base and J lost 4 bases. CDR3 length equals 15 residues. The source material was CD4+ T cells from peripheral blood mononuclear cells, sampled after pregnancy. V usage is TRBV2 and J usage is TRBJ2-1; 11 bases fit TRBD2. The source is a female donor with multiple sclerosis, enrolled in a pregnancy study. This CDR3 is CASSEGLAGYNEQFF. As DNA, the CDR3 is TGTGCCAGCAGTGAAGGACTAGCGGGATACAATGAGCAGTTCTTC.